The next 7 T cell receptor beta chains were all read from a single sample in a study of T cell changes during pregnancy in multiple sclerosis. The data were produced by immunoSEQ multiplex PCR, yet TCRdb's version contains in-frame clones alone and is incomplete. Altogether 100,000 or so clones are present, about 90% being singletons, with the ten largest covering about 2%. The source was peripheral blood, collected after pregnancy. The receptor source for this set is a female donor with multiple sclerosis, enrolled in a pregnancy study.

The chain links TRBV5-4 to TRBJ1-2; D uncertain. Germline CDR1 reads SGHNT; CDR2 reads YYREEE (reference sequence). This CDR3 has 14 residues. Trimming took off 1 base at V and 8 bases at J, with 15 bases between the two ends. CDR3 nucleotides: TGTGCCAGCAGCTTGCCGGAGGGTCTTGAAGGCTACACCTTC. Its protein product is CASSLPEGLEGYTF.

The chain links TRBV11-3 to TRBJ1-5; D uncertain. CDR1 is SGHNT, CDR2 YENEEA, per germline. V was pared by 5 bases and J by 7 bases, with 24 bases between. CDR3 size: 17 residues. CDR3 amino acids: CASSPDGGNRRIQPQHF. CDR3 nucleotides: TGTGCCAGCAGCCCCGACGGAGGGAACCGAAGGATCCAGCCCCAGCATTTT.

The chain combines TRBV19 with TRBJ1-2, with TRBD1 as a possible D gene (5 bases). Germline CDR1 reads LNHDA; CDR2 reads SQIVND (reference sequence). V was clipped by 1 base and J by 2 bases, with 8 bases between them. CDR3 length: 14 amino acids. The DNA of the CDR3 is TGTGCCAGTAGTATAGTGACAGAGAACTATGGCTACACCTTC. Its protein is CASSIVTENYGYTF.

This CDR3 reads CASSPSSTDTQYF. The CDR3 region has the DNA TGTGCCAGCTCACCCTCTAGCACAGATACGCAGTATTTT. The chain combines TRBV18 with TRBJ2-3; D is undetermined. Deletions cut 3 bases from V and 0 bases from J, with 4 bases between. The CDR3 has 13 residues. CDR1 is KGHSH and CDR2 is LQKENI in the germline V gene.

The J gene is TRBJ1-1, the V gene TRBV5-6; D is undetermined. CDR1 is SGHDT and CDR2 is YYEEEE in the germline V gene. The CDR3 covers 12 residues. Deletions cut 3 bases from V and 4 bases from J, with 7 bases between. The CDR3 sequence: CASSYGSTEAFF. The CDR3 region has the DNA TGTGCCAGCAGCTATGGGAGCACTGAAGCTTTCTTT.

This clone was observed at least ten times. V usage is TRBV27 and J usage is TRBJ1-2; a possible D gene is TRBD1 (6 bases). Germline assignment: CDR1 MNHEY and CDR2 SMNVEV (reference sequence). The CDR3 runs to 13 residues. The germline V and J ends were trimmed by 0 bases and 8 bases, with 10 bases remaining between them. CDR3: CASSLSGAQGYTF. In DNA, the CDR3 is TGTGCCAGCAGTTTATCGGGGGCGCAGGGCTACACCTTC.

The chain recombines TRBV9 with TRBJ2-1; weak D call: TRBD2 (6 bases). CDR1 is SGDLS and CDR2 is YYNGEE in the germline V gene. This CDR3 is 15 amino acids long. Trimming stripped 0 bases from V and 1 base from J, with 8 bases between. DNA of the CDR3: TGTGCCAGCAGCGTAGGCGGAGGGTCCTACAATGAGCAGTTCTTC. This sequence encodes CASSVGGGSYNEQFF.